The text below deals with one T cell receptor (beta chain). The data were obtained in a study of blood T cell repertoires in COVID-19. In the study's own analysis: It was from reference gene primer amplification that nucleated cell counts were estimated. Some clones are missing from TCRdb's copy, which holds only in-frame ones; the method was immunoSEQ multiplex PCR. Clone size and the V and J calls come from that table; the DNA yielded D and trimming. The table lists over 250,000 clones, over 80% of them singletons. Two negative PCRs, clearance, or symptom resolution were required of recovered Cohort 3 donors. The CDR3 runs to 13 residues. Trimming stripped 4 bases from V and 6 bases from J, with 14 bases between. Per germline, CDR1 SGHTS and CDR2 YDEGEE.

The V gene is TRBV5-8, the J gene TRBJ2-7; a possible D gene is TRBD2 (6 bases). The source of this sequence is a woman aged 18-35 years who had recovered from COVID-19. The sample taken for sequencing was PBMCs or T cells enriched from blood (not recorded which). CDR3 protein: CASSLERVGEQYF. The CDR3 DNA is TGTGCCAGCAGCCTCGAGCGGGTGGGCGAGCAGTACTTC.